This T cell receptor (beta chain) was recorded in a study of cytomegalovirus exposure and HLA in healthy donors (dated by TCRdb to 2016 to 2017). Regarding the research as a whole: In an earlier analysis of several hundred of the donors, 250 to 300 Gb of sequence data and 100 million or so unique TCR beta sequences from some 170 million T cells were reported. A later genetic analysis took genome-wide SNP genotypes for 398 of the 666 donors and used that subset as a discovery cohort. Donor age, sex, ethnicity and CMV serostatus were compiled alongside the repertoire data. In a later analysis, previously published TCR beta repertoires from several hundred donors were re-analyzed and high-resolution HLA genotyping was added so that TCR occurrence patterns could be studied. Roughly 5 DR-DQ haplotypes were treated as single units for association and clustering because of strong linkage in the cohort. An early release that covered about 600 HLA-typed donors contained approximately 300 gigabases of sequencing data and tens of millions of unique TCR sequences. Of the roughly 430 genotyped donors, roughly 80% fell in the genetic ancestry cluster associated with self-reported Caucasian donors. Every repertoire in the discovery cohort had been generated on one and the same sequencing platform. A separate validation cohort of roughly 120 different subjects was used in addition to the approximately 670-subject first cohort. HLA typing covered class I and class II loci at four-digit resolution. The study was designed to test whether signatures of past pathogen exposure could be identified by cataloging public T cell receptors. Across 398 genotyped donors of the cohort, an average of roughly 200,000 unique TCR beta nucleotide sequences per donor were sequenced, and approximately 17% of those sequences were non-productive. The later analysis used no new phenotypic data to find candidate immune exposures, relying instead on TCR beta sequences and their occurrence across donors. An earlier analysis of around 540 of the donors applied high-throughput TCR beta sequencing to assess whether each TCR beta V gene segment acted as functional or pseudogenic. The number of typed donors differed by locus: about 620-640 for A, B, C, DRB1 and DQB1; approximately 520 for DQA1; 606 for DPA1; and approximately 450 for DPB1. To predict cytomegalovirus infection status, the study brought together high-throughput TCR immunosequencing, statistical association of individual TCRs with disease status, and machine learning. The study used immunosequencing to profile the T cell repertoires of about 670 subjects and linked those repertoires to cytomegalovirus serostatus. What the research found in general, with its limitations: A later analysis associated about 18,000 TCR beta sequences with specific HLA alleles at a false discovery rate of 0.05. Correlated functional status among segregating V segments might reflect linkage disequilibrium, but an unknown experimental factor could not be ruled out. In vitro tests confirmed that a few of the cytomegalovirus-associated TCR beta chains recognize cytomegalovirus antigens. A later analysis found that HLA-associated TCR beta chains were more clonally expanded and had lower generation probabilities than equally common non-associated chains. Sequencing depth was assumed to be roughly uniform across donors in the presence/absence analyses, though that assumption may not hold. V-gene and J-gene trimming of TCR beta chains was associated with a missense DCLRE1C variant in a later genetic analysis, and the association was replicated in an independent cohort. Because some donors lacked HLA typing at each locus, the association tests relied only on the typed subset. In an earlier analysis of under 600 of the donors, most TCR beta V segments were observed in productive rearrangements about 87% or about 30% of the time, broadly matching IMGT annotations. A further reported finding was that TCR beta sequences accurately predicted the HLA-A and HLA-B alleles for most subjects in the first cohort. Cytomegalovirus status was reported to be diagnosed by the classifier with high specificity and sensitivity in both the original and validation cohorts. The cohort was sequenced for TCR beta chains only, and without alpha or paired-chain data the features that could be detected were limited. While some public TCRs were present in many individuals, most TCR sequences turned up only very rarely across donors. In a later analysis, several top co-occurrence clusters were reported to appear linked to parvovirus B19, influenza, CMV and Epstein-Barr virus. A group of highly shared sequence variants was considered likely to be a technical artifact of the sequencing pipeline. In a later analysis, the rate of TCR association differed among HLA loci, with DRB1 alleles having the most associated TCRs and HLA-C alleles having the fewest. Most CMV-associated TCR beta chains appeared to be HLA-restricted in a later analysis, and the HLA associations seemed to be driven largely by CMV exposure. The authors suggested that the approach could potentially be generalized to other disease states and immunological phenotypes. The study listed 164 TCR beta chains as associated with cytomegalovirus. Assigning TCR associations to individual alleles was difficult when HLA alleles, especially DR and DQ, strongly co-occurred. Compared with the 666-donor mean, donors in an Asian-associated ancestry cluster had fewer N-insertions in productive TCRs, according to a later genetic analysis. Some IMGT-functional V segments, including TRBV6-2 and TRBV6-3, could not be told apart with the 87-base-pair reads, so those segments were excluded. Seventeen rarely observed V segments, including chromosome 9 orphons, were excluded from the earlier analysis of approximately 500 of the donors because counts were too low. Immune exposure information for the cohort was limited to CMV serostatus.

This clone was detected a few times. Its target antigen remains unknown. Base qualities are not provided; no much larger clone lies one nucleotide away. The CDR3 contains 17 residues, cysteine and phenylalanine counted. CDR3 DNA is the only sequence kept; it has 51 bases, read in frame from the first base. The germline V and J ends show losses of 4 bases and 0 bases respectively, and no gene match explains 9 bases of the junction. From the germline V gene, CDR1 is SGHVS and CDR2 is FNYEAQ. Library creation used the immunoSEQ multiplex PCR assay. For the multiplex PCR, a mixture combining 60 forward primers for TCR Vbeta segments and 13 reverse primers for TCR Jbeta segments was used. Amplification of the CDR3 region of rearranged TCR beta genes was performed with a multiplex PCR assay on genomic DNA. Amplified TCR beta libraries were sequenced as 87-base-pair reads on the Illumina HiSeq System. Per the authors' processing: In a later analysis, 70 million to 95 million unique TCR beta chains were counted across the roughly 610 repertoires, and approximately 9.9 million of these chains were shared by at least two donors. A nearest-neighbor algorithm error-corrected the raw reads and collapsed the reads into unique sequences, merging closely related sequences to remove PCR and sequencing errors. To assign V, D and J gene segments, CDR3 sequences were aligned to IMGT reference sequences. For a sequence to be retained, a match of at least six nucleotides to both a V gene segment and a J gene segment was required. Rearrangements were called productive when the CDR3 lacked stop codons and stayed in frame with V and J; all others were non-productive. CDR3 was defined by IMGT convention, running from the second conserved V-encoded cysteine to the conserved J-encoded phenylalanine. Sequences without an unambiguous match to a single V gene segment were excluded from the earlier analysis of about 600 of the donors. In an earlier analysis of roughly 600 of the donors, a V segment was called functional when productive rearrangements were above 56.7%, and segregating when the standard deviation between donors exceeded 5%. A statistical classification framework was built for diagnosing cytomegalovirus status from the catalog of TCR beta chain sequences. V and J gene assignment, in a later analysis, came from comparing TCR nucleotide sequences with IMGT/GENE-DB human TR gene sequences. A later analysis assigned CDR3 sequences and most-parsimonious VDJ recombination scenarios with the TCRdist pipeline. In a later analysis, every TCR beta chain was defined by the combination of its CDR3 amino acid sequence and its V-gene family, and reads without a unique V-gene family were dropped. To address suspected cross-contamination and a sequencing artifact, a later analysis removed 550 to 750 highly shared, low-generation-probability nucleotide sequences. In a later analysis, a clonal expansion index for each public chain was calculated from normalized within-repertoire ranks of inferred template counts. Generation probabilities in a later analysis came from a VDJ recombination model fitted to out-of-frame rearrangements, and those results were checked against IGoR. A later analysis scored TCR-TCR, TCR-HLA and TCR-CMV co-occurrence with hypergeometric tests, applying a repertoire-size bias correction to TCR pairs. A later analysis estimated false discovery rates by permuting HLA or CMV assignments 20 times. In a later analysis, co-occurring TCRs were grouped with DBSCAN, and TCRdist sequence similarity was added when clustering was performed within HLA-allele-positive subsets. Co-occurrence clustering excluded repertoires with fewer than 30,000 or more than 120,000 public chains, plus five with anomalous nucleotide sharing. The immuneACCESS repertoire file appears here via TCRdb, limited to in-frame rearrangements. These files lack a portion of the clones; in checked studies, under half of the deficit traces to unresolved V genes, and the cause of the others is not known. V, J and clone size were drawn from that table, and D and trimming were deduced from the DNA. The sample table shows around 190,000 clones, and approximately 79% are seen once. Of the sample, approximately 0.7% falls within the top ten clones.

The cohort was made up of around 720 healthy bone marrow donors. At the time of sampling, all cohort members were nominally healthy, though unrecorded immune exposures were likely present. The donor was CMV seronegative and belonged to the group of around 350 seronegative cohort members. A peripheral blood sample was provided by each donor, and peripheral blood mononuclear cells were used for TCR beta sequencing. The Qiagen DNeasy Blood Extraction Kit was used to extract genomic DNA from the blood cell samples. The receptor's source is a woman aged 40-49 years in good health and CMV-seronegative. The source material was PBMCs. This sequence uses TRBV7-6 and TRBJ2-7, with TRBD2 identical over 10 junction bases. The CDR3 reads CASSSILAGGLSYEQYF. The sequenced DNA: TGTGCCAGCAGCTCCATATTAGCGGGGGGCCTCTCCTACGAGCAGTACTTC.